This record concerns one T cell receptor (beta chain) sequence. Antigen: not known. TCRdb keeps only in-frame clones here, not all; method: immunoSEQ multiplex PCR. This table holds roughly 40,000 clones, around 95% found once. There are 11 residues in the CDR3. V gave up 6 bases and J gave up 9 bases; unmatched junction bases: 4. CDR1 and CDR2 (germline): DFQATT, SNEGSKA (reference sequence). The data derive from a study of Tregs in tolerant kidney transplant recipients. Across the whole study: A 3-day belatacept mixed lymphocyte reaction, sometimes plus 5-day graft donor restimulation, preceded CD4+CD25+CD127- sorting.

The chain employs TRBV20-1 and TRBJ2-1; 8 nucleotides align to TRBD1. The clonotype comes from a human donor in good health. The sample comprised Tregs from blood cultured with allogeneic cells. CDR3 coding DNA: TGCAGTGCCCCAGGGGGCAGTGAGCAGTTCTTC. It encodes CSAPGGSEQFF.